This TCR beta chain was identified in a study of blood T cell repertoires in COVID-19. Background on the study: The United States, Italy and Spain were the sources of the acute and convalescent COVID-19 samples. PBMCs, B-cell-depleted T cells, or T cells provided the cDNA or gDNA that made up the material.

The CDR3 sequence is 15 residues long. V gave up 4 bases and J gave up 0 bases; unmatched junction bases: 6. Germline V gives CDR1 SGHNT, CDR2 YYREEE (reference sequence). The repertoire was sequenced with immunoSEQ multiplex PCR; TCRdb's copy has only in-frame clones and lacks some. The data show around 310,000 clones, with around nine tenths seen just once and less than 5.5% held by the top ten. The sequenced sample consisted of PBMCs or T cells enriched from blood (not recorded which). The TCR originated in a man younger than 45 who had recovered from COVID-19. The V and J genes are TRBV5-4 and TRBJ2-7; 8 bases line up with TRBD1. DNA of the CDR3: TGTGCCAGCAGCGGAGGACAGGGCATCTCCTACGAGCAGTACTTC. It specifies CASSGGQGISYEQYF.